The 27 T cell receptor beta chains presented below share a single source sample, sequenced in a study of cytomegalovirus exposure and HLA in healthy donors. 13 Jbeta primers and 60 Vbeta primers were used for the PCR. Measured with immunoSEQ multiplex PCR; TCRdb has only the in-frame clones, and not every one. This repertoire shows over 150,000 clones, 75% to 85% found once; its top ten account for around 1.6%. The sample was PBMCs. The receptors were sampled from a girl aged 5-17 years in good health and CMV-seropositive.

The CDR3 region has the DNA TGTGCCAGCTCACCCCTGGGACAGGCCCTTGGGGGCTACACCTTC. Amino acid sequence: CASSPLGQALGGYTF. The rearrangement uses TRBV18 and TRBJ1-2; 8 bases align to TRBD1. The trim removed 3 bases at V and 8 bases at J, leaving 11 bases unmatched. The CDR3 runs to 15 residues. Germline V lookup: CDR1 KGHSH, CDR2 LQKENI. The full variable domain, rest sourced from reference TRBV18 and TRBJ1-2, is NAGVMQNPRHLVRRRGQEARLRCSPMKGHSHVYWYRQLPEEGLKFMVYLQKENIIDESGMPKERFSAEFPKEGPSILRIQQVVRGDSAAYFCASSPLGQALGGYTFGSGTRLTVV.

V usage is TRBV27 and J usage is TRBJ1-6; 9 bases map to TRBD1. Trimming at V came to 5 bases and at J to 7 bases, leaving 12 bases not matched to a gene. Germline values: CDR1 MNHEY, CDR2 SMNVEV (reference sequence). The length of the CDR3 is 17 residues. The DNA for the CDR3 is TGTGCCAGCAGTCCAAACCCGACAGGGGGGCTGAATTCACCCCTCCACTTT. Translated, it gives CASSPNPTGGLNSPLHF.

This sequence joins TRBV29-1 and TRBJ2-3; 10 nucleotides align to TRBD2. The CDR3 sequence is 16 residues long. CDR1 and CDR2 from the germline V gene are SQVTM and ANQGSEA. The V gene end was trimmed by 5 bases and the J gene end by 2 bases; junction bases not matched to a gene: 10. CDR3 DNA: TGCAGCGTTCTCCTAGCGGGGGCCACCAACACAGATACGCAGTATTTT. This gives the protein CSVLLAGATNTDTQYF.

The rearrangement uses TRBV25-1 and TRBJ2-1; D possibly corresponds to TRBD1 (6 bases). This CDR3 is 12 amino acids long. Germline CDR1 reads MGHDK; CDR2 reads SYGVNS. Trimming stripped 7 bases from V and 8 bases from J, with 12 bases between. Written as DNA, the CDR3 is TGTGCCAGCAACAGGGCTGGGGATGAGCAGTTCTTC. Translation: CASNRAGDEQFF.

The chain has TRBV6-1 and TRBJ2-7; 8 bases are a match to TRBD2. Germline CDR1 is MNHNS and CDR2 is SASEGT. The V and J ends lost 2 bases and 1 base, in that order; junction bases with no gene match: 4. This CDR3 region has 15 residues. CDR3 DNA sequence: TGTGCCAGCAGTGAAACGGGGGGGACATCCTACGAGCAGTACTTC. As protein: CASSETGGTSYEQYF.

The chain couples TRBV6-1 to TRBJ2-5; 8 bases match TRBD2. Germline values: CDR1 MNHNS, CDR2 SASEGT. V shed 3 bases and J 5 bases; nucleotides not matched to a gene: 11. The CDR3 is made up of 16 amino acids. This CDR3 reads CASSDQAGVGEETQYF. The CDR3 bases are TGTGCCAGCAGTGACCAAGCGGGGGTAGGTGAGGAGACCCAGTACTTC.

The table lists this clone with a count of one. Other DNA sequences in this specimen translate into the identical CDR3. The V call is TRBV4-3, the J call TRBJ2-7, with D possibly TRBD1 on 5 matching bases. This CDR3 has 14 amino acids. Trimming took 1 base from V and 0 from J, leaving 7 bases between them. Germline loops: CDR1 LGHNA, CDR2 YSLEER. CDR3 residues: CASSQGTSSYEQYF. As DNA, the CDR3 is TGCGCCAGCAGCCAAGGGACATCCTCCTACGAGCAGTACTTC.

The V and J genes are TRBV5-5 and TRBJ2-7; D is unclear. Deletions cut 0 bases from V and 4 bases from J, with 8 bases between. The germline V gene has CDR1 SGHKS and CDR2 YYEKEE (reference sequence). The CDR3 loop spans 13 amino acids. The CDR3 region is CASSLERGYEQYF. Written as DNA, the CDR3 is TGTGCCAGCAGCTTGGAGCGCGGTTACGAGCAGTACTTC.

V and J are TRBV5-1 and TRBJ2-1, with a tentative D call TRBD2 (5 bases). Germline values: CDR1 SGHRS, CDR2 YFSETQ. The CDR3 totals 15 residues. V gave up 6 bases and J gave up 4 bases, with 17 bases separating them. CDR3 region: CASTPGNLRYNEQFF. The DNA for the CDR3 is TGCGCCAGCACCCCCGGGAACCTTCGATACAATGAGCAGTTCTTC.

The chain couples TRBV19 to TRBJ2-3; 7 bases align to TRBD1. Germline V gene sequence: CDR1 LNHDA, CDR2 SQIVND (reference sequence). The CDR3 contains 15 residues. The trim removed 9 bases at V and 2 bases at J, leaving 11 bases unmatched. CDR3 protein: CASGTGDSNTDTQYF. The CDR3 DNA sequence: TGTGCCAGCGGAACAGGGGATTCGAACACAGATACGCAGTATTTT.

A single count supports this clone. This chain links TRBV7-9 with TRBJ2-2; TRBD1 aligns across 11 bases. The V gene's germline CDR1 is SEHNR and CDR2 FQNEAQ (reference sequence). The CDR3 length is 18 residues. Trimming at V came to 4 bases and at J to 5 bases, leaving 12 bases not matched to a gene. The DNA for the CDR3 is TGTGCCAGCAGCTACGGTCAGGCGGGGGACAGGGGGACCGGGGAGCTGTTTTTT. Protein sequence: CASSYGQAGDRGTGELFF.

The V gene is TRBV7-9, the J gene TRBJ1-2; D gene uncertain. Trimming stripped 4 bases from V and 1 base from J, with 13 bases between. Germline V gene sequence: CDR1 SEHNR, CDR2 FQNEAQ (reference sequence). The CDR3 is 15 residues long. CDR3 region: CASSSSRNLNYGYTF. CDR3 coding DNA: TGTGCCAGCAGCTCCTCCAGGAACCTTAACTATGGCTACACCTTC.

The chain recombines TRBV27 with TRBJ2-5; maybe TRBD2 (5 bases). V was shortened by 1 base and J by 4 bases, with 7 bases between the two germline ends. Germline V gene data show CDR1 as MNHEY and CDR2 as SMNVEV (reference sequence). The CDR3 is 13 amino acids. As DNA, the CDR3 is TGTGCCAGCAGTTTATTCGAGGGAGAGACCCAGTACTTC. It codes for CASSLFEGETQYF.

This chain links TRBV5-5 with TRBJ2-2, with TRBD1 matching 12 bases. This CDR3 is built from 17 residues. Trimming at V came to 3 bases and at J to 6 bases, leaving 9 bases not matched to a gene. Germline assignment: CDR1 SGHKS and CDR2 YYEKEE (reference sequence). The CDR3 loop reads CASSWVSGQGAAGELFF. In nucleotides, the CDR3 is TGTGCCAGCAGCTGGGTTTCGGGACAGGGGGCGGCCGGGGAGCTGTTTTTT.

The chain carries TRBV7-6 and TRBJ2-2; TRBD2 matches at 8 bases. CDR1 and CDR2 from the germline V gene are SGHVS and FNYEAQ. Trimming at V came to 5 bases and at J to 3 bases, leaving 5 bases not matched to a gene. The CDR3 has 15 residues. Here the CDR3 DNA reads TGTGCCAGCAGCGTCGGGCGGGGGGACACCGGGGAGCTGTTTTTT. Amino acid sequence: CASSVGRGDTGELFF.

The chain links TRBV9 to TRBJ2-3, with 11 bases aligning to TRBD2. The trim removed 0 bases at V and 5 bases at J, leaving 8 bases unmatched. The CDR3 extends over 17 amino acids. Germline V gene lookup returns CDR1 SGDLS and CDR2 YYNGEE. CDR3 in amino acids: CASSVAISGGVGDTQYF. The CDR3 nucleotides are TGTGCCAGCAGCGTAGCAATTAGCGGGGGGGTTGGAGATACGCAGTATTTT. The full variable domain, completed using reference TRBV9 and TRBJ2-3, is DSGVTQTPKHLITATGQRVTLRCSPRSGDLSVYWYQQSLDQGLQFLIQYYNGEERAKGNILERFSAQQFPDLHSELNLSSLELGDSALYFCASSVAISGGVGDTQYFGPGTRLTVL.

The V gene is TRBV4-3, the J gene TRBJ2-3, with D perhaps TRBD1 (6 bases). V dropped 3 bases and J dropped 0 bases, with 7 bases sitting between them. The V gene's germline CDR1 is LGHNA and CDR2 YSLEER. The CDR3 is made up of 14 amino acids. The CDR3 DNA sequence: TGCGCCAGCAGCCAGAGGGGGAGCACAGATACGCAGTATTTT. Its protein is CASSQRGSTDTQYF.

J is TRBJ1-1 and V is TRBV5-1; 7 bases fit TRBD1. Germline V gene lookup returns CDR1 SGHRS and CDR2 YFSETQ. V trimming: 3 bases; J trimming: 3 bases; junction bases outside the gene matches: 2. The CDR3 extends over 13 amino acids. CDR3 residues: CASSSDRDTEAFF. The DNA of the CDR3 is TGCGCCAGCAGCTCAGACAGGGACACTGAAGCTTTCTTT.

The chain joins TRBV7-7 to TRBJ2-1, with TRBD2 matching 9 bases. The CDR3 contains 15 residues. V lost 2 bases and J lost 10; bases outside the gene matches: 9. Germline V lookup: CDR1 SSHAT, CDR2 FNYEAQ (reference sequence). The CDR3 region is CASSLLAGSVGEQFF. The DNA of the CDR3 is TGTGCCAGCAGCTTACTAGCGGGGTCTGTGGGGGAGCAGTTCTTC.

This clone was observed a few times. The CDR3 reads CASSAQGEIEKLFF. The DNA for the CDR3 is TGTGCCAGCAGCGCCCAGGGGGAGATTGAAAAACTGTTTTTT. The gene calls are TRBV5-4 and TRBJ1-4; TRBD1 matches 7 bases. V gave up 4 bases and J gave up 7 bases; unmatched junction bases: 7. The CDR3 spans 14 residues. Germline V CDR1 and CDR2: SGHNT, YYREEE (reference sequence).

This rearrangement joins TRBV5-1 to TRBJ1-1, with unresolved D. Germline V gives CDR1 SGHRS, CDR2 YFSETQ. Deletions cut 0 bases from V and 5 bases from J, with 8 bases between. This CDR3 region has 13 residues. CDR3 protein: CASSLESRTEAFF. The CDR3 nucleotides are TGCGCCAGCAGCTTGGAATCGAGGACTGAAGCTTTCTTT.

The chain has TRBV30 and TRBJ1-1; D is perhaps TRBD1 (5 bases). V was cut by 4 bases and J by 0 bases, with 9 bases left in between. The germline CDR1 and CDR2 sequences are GTSNPN and SVGIG (reference sequence). This CDR3 contains 13 residues. CDR3 DNA sequence: TGTGCCTGGACGCAGGGTCTGAACACTGAAGCTTTCTTT. Protein product: CAWTQGLNTEAFF.

This chain connects TRBV10-1 to TRBJ2-3, with 8 nucleotides matching TRBD2. This CDR3 has 16 amino acids. CDR1 is WNHNN, CDR2 SYGVQD, per germline (reference sequence). V trimming: 7 bases; J trimming: 0 bases; junction bases outside the gene matches: 9. CDR3 sequence: CASKKVLAASTDTQYF. The CDR3 nucleotides are TGCGCCAGCAAGAAGGTACTAGCGGCTAGCACAGATACGCAGTATTTT.

Notes on this clone: Other DNA sequences from this sample encode an identical CDR3 as well. V usage is TRBV5-1 and J usage is TRBJ2-7; D is uncertain. Germline V gives CDR1 SGHRS, CDR2 YFSETQ. This CDR3 contains 14 residues. Trimming removed 1 base at V and 0 bases at J, with 8 bases between. CDR3: CASSLTGSSYEQYF. The CDR3, as DNA: TGCGCCAGCAGCTTGACCGGTTCCTCCTACGAGCAGTACTTC. The full variable domain, in which reference TRBV5-1 and TRBJ2-7 provide the parts outside the CDR3, is KAGVTQTPRYLIKTRGQQVTLSCSPISGHRSVSWYQQTPGQGLQFLFEYFSETQRNKGNFPGRFSGRQFSNSRSEMNVSTLELGDSALYLCASSLTGSSYEQYFGPGTRLTVT.

The chain couples TRBV30 to TRBJ2-7; TRBD2 might be the D (5 bases). Trimming stripped 3 bases from V and 7 bases from J, with 10 bases between. This CDR3 has 11 amino acids. Germline CDR1 is GTSNPN and CDR2 is SVGIG (reference sequence). The CDR3 nucleotides read TGTGCCTGGAGGGTCGGGGTTGAGCAGTACTTC. This codes for CAWRVGVEQYF.

This clone has more than one count but fewer than ten. This chain uses TRBV5-1 with TRBJ1-2; the D gene is possibly TRBD1 (5 bases). Germline V gene sequence: CDR1 SGHRS, CDR2 YFSETQ. The CDR3 sequence is 15 residues long. V gave up 0 bases and J gave up 4 bases, with 13 bases separating them. The CDR3 nucleotides are TGCGCCAGCAGCTTGGCCGCGGGGCCGGGCTATGGCTACACCTTC. This codes for CASSLAAGPGYGYTF. The whole variable domain, remainder taken from reference TRBV5-1 and TRBJ1-2, is KAGVTQTPRYLIKTRGQQVTLSCSPISGHRSVSWYQQTPGQGLQFLFEYFSETQRNKGNFPGRFSGRQFSNSRSEMNVSTLELGDSALYLCASSLAAGPGYGYTFGSGTRLTVV.

V gene TRBV10-2 combines with J gene TRBJ1-1; no firm D call. V gave up 11 bases and J gave up 0 bases, with 13 bases separating them. From germline, CDR1 is WSHSY and CDR2 SAAADI. This CDR3 spans 13 amino acids. DNA for the CDR3: TGCGCCCACCGCGGATCCATGAACACTGAAGCTTTCTTT. This sequence encodes CAHRGSMNTEAFF.